This T cell receptor beta chain emerged from a study of identical twins. Each CDR3 protein gets one entry after TCRdb re-called the 5' RACE reads with MiXCR. This table has about 520,000 distinct CDR3 sequences, 22% appearing once. These sequences were also reported in another study, on T cells expressing NK-cell markers. This second report adds: Sorted CD3+CD56+NKG2C+, CD3+CD56+NKG2C- and CD3+CD56-NKG2C+ T-cell subsets were beta-chain profiled.

The receptor comes from a woman younger than 35 in good health. Sequenced: CD4+ T cells sorted from blood.

In DNA, the CDR3 is TGTGCCACCGCCCGGGGACGTCATACCTCGAACACCGGGGAGCTGTTTTTT. This encodes CATARGRHTSNTGELFF. The chain recombines TRBV10-3 with TRBJ2-2; D may correspond to TRBD1 or TRBD2 (5 bases each). Germline CDR1 ENHRY, CDR2 SYGVKD. Trimming took 10 bases from V and 0 from J, leaving 21 bases between them. This CDR3 contains 17 residues.